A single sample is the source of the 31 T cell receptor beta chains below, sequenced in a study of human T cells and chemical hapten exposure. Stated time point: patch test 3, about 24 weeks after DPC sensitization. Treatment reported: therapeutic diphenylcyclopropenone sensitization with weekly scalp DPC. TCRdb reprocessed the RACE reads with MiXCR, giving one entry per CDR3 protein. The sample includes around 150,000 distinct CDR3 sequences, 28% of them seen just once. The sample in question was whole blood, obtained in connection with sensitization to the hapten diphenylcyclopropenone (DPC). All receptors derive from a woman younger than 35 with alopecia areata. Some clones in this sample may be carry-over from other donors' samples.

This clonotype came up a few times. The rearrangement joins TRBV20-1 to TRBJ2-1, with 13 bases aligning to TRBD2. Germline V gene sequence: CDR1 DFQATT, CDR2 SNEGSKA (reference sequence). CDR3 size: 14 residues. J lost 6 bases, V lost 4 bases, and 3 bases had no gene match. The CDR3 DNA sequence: TGCAGTGCTACCGGACTAGCGGGAGTCAATGAGCAGTTCTTC. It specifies CSATGLAGVNEQFF.

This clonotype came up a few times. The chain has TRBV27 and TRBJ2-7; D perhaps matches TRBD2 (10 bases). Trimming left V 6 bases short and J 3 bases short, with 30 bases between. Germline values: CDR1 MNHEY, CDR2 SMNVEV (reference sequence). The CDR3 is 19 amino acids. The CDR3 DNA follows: TGTGCCAGCAGACGACGGACAGGGGTTGGGACTAGCGCGAGCTACGAGCAGTACTTC. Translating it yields CASRRRTGVGTSASYEQYF.

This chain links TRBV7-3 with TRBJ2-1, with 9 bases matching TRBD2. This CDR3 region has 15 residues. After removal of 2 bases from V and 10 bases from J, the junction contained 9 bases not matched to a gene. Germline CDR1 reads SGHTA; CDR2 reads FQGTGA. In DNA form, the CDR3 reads TGTGCCAGCAGCTTAGGCGGGGGGGCGGCTGGGGAGCAGTTCTTC. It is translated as CASSLGGGAAGEQFF.

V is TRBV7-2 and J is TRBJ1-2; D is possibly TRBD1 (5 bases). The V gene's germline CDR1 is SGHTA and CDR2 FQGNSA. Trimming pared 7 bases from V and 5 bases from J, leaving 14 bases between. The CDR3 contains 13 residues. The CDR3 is CASTLDRGYGYTF. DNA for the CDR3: TGTGCCAGCACCCTTGACAGAGGGTATGGCTACACCTTC. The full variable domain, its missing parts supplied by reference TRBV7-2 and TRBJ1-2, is GAGVSQSPSNKVTEKGKDVELRCDPISGHTALYWYRQSLGQGLEFLIYFQGNSAPDKSGLPSDRFSAERTGGSVSTLTIQRTQQEDSAVYLCASTLDRGYGYTFGSGTRLTVV.

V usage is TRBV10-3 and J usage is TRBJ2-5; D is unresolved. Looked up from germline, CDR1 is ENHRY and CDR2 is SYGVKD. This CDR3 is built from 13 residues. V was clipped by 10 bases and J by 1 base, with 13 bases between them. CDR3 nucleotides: TGTGCCACCCGGCCAGCCCTCCAAGAGACCCAGTACTTC. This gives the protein CATRPALQETQYF.

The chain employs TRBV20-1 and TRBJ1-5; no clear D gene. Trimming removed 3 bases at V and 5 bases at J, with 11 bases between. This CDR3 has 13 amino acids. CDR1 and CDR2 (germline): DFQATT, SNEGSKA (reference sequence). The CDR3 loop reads CSASGSGYQPQHF. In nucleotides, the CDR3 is TGCAGTGCTAGCGGGTCGGGCTATCAGCCCCAGCATTTT.

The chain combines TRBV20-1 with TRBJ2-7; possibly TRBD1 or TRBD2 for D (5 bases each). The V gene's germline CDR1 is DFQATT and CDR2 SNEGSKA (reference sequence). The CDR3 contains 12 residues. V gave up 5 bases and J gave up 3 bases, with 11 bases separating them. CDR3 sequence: CSAPGRLYEQYF. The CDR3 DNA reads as TGCAGTGCTCCGGGACGCCTCTACGAGCAGTACTTC.

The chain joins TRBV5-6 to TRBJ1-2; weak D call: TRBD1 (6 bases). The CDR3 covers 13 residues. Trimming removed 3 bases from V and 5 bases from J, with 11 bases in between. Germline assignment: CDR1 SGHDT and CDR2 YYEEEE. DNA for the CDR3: TGTGCCAGCAGCTCAGGACAGATATATGGCTACACCTTC. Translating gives CASSSGQIYGYTF.

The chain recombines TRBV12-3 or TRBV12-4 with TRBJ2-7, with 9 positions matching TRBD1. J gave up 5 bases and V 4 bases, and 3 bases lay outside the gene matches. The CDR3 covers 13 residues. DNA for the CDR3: TGTGCCAGCAGTTCGACAGGGGGGAACGAGCAGTACTTC. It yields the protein CASSSTGGNEQYF.

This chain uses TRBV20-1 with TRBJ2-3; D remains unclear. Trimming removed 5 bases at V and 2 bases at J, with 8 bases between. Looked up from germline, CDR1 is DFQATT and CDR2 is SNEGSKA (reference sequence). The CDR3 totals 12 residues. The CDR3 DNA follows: TGCAGTGCTCCCGACAACACAGATACGCAGTATTTT. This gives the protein CSAPDNTDTQYF.

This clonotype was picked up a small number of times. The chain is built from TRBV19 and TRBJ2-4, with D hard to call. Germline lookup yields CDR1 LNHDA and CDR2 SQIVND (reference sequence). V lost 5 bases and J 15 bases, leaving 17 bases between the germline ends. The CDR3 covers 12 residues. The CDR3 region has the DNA TGTGCCAGTAGTTCCCCGGCTCGGAGCCTGTACTTC. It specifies CASSSPARSLYF.

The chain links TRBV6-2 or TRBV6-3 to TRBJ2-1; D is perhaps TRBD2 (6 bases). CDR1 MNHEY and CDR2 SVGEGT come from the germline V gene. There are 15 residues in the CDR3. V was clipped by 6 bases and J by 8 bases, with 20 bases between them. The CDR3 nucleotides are TGTGCCAGCAGCCGCAGGCGGGGAGTTGGGGATGAGCAGTTCTTC. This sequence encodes CASSRRRGVGDEQFF.

This CDR3 reads CASSEGEGTALRLPQHF. The CDR3 region has the DNA TGTGCCAGCAGTGAAGGAGAGGGGACAGCGCTGAGGCTGCCCCAGCATTTT. The chain recombines TRBV2 with TRBJ1-5; 7 bases line up with TRBD1. J gave up 9 bases and V 1 base, and 15 bases lay outside the gene matches. Germline V CDR1 and CDR2: SNHLY, FYNNEI. This CDR3 has 17 residues.

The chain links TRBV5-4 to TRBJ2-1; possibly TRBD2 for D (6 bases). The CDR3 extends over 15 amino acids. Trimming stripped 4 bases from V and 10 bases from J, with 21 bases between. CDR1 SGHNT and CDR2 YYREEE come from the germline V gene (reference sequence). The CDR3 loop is CASSPGPGGDGEQFF. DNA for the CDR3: TGTGCCAGCAGCCCGGGCCCAGGAGGGGACGGGGAGCAGTTCTTC.

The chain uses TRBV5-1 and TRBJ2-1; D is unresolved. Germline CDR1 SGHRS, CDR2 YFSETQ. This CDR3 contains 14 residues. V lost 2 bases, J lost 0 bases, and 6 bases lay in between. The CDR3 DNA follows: TGCGCCAGCAGCTTCGGCAACTCCTACAATGAGCAGTTCTTC. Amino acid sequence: CASSFGNSYNEQFF.

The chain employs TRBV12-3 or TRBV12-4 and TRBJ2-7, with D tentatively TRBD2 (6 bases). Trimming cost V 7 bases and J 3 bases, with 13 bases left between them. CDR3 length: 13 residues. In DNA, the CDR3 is TGTGCCAGCAATACCGGGAGCGGCTACGAGCAGTACTTC. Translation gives CASNTGSGYEQYF.

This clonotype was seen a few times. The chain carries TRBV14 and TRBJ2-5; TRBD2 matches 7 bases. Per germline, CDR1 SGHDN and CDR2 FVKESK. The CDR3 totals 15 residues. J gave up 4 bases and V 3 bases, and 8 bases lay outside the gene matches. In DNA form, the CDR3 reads TGTGCCAGCAGCCATGGACTAGTATTCGGAGAGACCCAGTACTTC. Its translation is CASSHGLVFGETQYF.

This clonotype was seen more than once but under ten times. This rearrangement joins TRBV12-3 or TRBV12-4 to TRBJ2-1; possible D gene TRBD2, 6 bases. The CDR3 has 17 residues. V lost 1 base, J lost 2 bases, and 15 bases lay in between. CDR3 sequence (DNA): TGTGCCAGCAGTTTAGTGGTGGGGGGAGGACCCTACAATGAGCAGTTCTTC. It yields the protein CASSLVVGGGPYNEQFF.

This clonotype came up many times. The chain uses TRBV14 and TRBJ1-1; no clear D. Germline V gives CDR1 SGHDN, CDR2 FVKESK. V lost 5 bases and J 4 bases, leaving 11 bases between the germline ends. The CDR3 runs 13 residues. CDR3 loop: CASSSGLGTEAFF. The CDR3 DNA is TGTGCCAGCAGCTCAGGCTTAGGCACTGAAGCTTTCTTT.

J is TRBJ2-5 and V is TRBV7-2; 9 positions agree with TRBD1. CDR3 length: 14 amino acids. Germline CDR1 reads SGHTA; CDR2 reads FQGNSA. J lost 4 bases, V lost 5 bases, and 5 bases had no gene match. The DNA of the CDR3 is TGTGCCAGCAGCCAGGACAGGGGCCCAGAGACCCAGTACTTC. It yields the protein CASSQDRGPETQYF.

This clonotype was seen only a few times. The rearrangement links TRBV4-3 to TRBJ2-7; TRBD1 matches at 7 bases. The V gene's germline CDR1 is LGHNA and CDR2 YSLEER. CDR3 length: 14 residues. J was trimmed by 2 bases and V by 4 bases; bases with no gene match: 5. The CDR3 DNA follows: TGCGCCAGCAGCCCGGGACAGTATGCCTACGAGCAGTACTTC. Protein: CASSPGQYAYEQYF.

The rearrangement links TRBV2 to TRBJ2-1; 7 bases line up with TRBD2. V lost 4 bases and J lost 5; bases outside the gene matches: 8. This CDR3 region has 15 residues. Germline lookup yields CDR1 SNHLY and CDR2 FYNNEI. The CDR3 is CASSGSGGANNEQFF. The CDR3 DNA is TGTGCCAGCAGTGGTTCGGGGGGAGCCAACAATGAGCAGTTCTTC.

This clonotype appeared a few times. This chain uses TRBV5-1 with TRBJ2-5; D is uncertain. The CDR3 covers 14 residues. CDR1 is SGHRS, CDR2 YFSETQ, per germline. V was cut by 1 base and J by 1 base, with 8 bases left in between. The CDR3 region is CASSLSPSQETQYF. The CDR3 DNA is TGCGCCAGCAGCTTGAGTCCGAGCCAAGAGACCCAGTACTTC.

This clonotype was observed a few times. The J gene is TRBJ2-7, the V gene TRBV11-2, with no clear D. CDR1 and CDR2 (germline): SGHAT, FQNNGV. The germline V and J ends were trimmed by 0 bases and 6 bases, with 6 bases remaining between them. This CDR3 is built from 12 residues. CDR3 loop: CASSLDVREQYF. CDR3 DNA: TGTGCCAGCAGCTTAGACGTGCGCGAGCAGTACTTC.

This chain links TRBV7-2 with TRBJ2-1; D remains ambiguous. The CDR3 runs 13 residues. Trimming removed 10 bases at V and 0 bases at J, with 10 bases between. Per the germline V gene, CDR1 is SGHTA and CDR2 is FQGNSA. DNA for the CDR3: TGTGCCACTTCCCTCCTCTCCTACAATGAGCAGTTCTTC. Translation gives CATSLLSYNEQFF.

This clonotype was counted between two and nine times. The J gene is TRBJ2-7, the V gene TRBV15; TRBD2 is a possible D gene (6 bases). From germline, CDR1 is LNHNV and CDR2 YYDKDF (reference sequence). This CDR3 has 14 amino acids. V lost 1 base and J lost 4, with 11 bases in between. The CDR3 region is CATSRVRRDYEQYF. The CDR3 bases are TGTGCCACCAGCAGAGTGCGGCGGGATTACGAGCAGTACTTC.

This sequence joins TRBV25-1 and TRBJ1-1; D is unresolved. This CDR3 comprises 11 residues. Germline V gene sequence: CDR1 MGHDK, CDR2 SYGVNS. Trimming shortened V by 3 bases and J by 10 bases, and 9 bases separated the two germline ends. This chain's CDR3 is CASSDPVGAFF. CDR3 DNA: TGTGCCAGCAGTGATCCAGTCGGAGCTTTCTTT.

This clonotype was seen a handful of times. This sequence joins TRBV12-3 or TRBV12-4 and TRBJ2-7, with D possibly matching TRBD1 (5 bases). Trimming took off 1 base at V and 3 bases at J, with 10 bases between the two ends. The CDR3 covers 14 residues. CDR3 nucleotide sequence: TGTGCCAGCAGTTTAGTTCAGGGCAGCTACGAGCAGTACTTC. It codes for CASSLVQGSYEQYF.

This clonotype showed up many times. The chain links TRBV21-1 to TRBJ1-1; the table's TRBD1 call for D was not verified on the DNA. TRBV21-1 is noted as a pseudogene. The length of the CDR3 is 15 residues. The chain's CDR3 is CASSKGATRGTEAFF. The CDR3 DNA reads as TGTGCCAGCAGCAAAGGGGCGACCCGGGGCACTGAAGCTTTCTTT.

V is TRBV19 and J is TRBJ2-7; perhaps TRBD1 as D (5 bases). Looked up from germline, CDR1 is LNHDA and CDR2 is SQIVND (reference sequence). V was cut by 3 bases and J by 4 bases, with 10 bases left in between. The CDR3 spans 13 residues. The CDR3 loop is CASSISGRYEQYF. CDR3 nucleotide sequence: TGTGCCAGTAGTATCTCAGGGCGGTACGAGCAGTACTTC.

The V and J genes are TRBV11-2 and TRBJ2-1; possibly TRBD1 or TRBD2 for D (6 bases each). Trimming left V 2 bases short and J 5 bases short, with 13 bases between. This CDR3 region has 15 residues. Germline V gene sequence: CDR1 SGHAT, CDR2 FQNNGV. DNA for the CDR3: TGTGCCAGCAGCTTACCGGGGGCGGGGAACAATGAGCAGTTCTTC. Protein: CASSLPGAGNNEQFF.